The source of this T cell receptor (beta chain) is a study of cytomegalovirus exposure and HLA in healthy donors. This clone was counted a few times. Its antigen is not known. The PCR employed 60 Vbeta primers together with 13 Jbeta primers. The table came from immunoSEQ multiplex PCR; TCRdb's copy has only in-frame clones and leaves some out. The table lists approximately 140,000 clones, roughly 63% of them singletons. The study's findings and limits: Looking again later, the authors saw that most CMV-associated TCR beta chains seemed HLA-restricted. The number of N-insertions in an Asian-associated ancestry cluster was reportedly below the roughly 700-donor mean in a later analysis.

The CDR3 has 19 residues. This chain connects TRBV21-1 to TRBJ2-5; the listed D gene, TRBD2, was not tested against the DNA. TRBV21-1 is deemed a pseudogene. This clonotype was obtained from a woman aged 60 to 75 in good health and CMV-seropositive. Sequenced material: PBMCs. DNA of the CDR3: TGTGCCAGCAGCCGCCGTCGGACTAGCGGGATAGAGGTCCAAGAGACCCAGTACTTC. Translating it yields CASSRRRTSGIEVQETQYF.